The T cell receptor beta chain under discussion was sequenced for a study of shared clonotypes between healthy human individuals. Whole-study results and caveats: Relative to their counterparts shared across all four donors, non-shared clonotypes exhibited diminished generation probabilities.

Germline trimming cut 0 bases from V and 6 bases from J; bases unmatched to any gene: 1. This CDR3 contains 15 residues. From germline, CDR1 is KGHSH and CDR2 LQKENI. In replicate PCRs of sorted subsets, roughly 200 ng DNA, roughly 27,000 T cell genomes, was used. This table comes from immunoSEQ multiplex PCR, and its TCRdb copy is limited to in-frame clones, with some not included. The sample includes just over 2,000,000 clones, around 95% of them seen just once. Adult Caucasians living in Nashville, Tennessee made up all of the donors. Subsets obtained from CD4+ cells comprised CD45RA+ naive and CD45RA-negative memory cells. With respect to this clone: Antigen: not known. Additional DNA sequences in this sample encode the identical CDR3.

The sequenced sample consisted of naive CD4+ T cells sorted from blood. The subset: CD45RA+ positively selected. This chain joins TRBV18 and TRBJ2-1; 11 bases line up with TRBD2. The TCR comes from a man aged 18 to 30 in good health. DNA of the CDR3: TGTGCCAGCTCACCACCGCTAGCGGGAGGCAATGAGCAGTTCTTC. It yields the protein CASSPPLAGGNEQFF.